This TCR beta chain was captured in a study of T-cell reconstitution after alpha-beta-depleted transplantation in children. As it was prepared, the TCRbeta library received unique molecular identifiers. TCRdb independently ran MiXCR on the PCR reads; one entry per CDR3 protein. The data contain about 610,000 distinct CDR3 sequences, under 12% of them singletons. The sample holds a few counts of this clonotype. V shed 5 bases and J shed 4 bases, with 10 bases lying between them. The CDR3 totals 13 residues. Germline V gene lookup returns CDR1 SGHTA and CDR2 FQGTGA. The chain recombines TRBV7-3 with TRBJ2-3; D is tentatively TRBD1 or TRBD2 (6 bases each). The sequenced sample was PBMCs from the stem cell graft donor, obtained from the stem cell graft. The sequence derives from a human donor who donated a stem cell graft to a child with acute myeloid leukemia. CDR3 nucleotides: TGTGCCAGCAGCCCCGGGGGCCCAGATACGCAGTATTTT. This sequence encodes CASSPGGPDTQYF.